The 16 T cell receptor beta chains listed next were all sequenced from one sample in a study of blood T cell repertoires in COVID-19. The method was immunoSEQ multiplex PCR; TCRdb's version includes in-frame clones alone and lacks a portion of them. The profile shows 200,000 to 250,000 clones, 70% to 85% of them singletons. Source material: PBMCs or T cells enriched from blood (not recorded which). The receptors derive from a man between 60 and 70 years old who had recovered from COVID-19.

The chain has TRBV5-1 and TRBJ2-1; possibly TRBD1 for D (6 bases). CDR1 and CDR2 from the germline V gene are SGHRS and YFSETQ. The length of the CDR3 is 16 residues. Trimming cost V 0 bases and J 3 bases, with 13 bases left between them. The CDR3 nucleotides are TGCGCCAGCAGCTTGGCGTCAGGGGCGTTCTACAATGAGCAGTTCTTC. This encodes CASSLASGAFYNEQFF.

This rearrangement joins TRBV6-5 to TRBJ2-7, with D unresolved. The V gene lost 6 bases and the J gene lost 3 bases, with 12 bases spanning the gap. Germline lookup yields CDR1 MNHEY and CDR2 SVGAGI. The CDR3 contains 13 residues. In DNA form, the CDR3 reads TGTGCCAGCAGCCCCGGTAGCTACTACGAGCAGTACTTC. Encoded protein: CASSPGSYYEQYF.

This chain uses TRBV7-2 with TRBJ1-6; D not resolved. The CDR3 contains 15 residues. Deletions cut 1 base from V and 2 bases from J, with 6 bases between. CDR1 and CDR2 (germline): SGHTA, FQGNSA. This chain's CDR3 is CASSLDSPYNSPLHF. The DNA for the CDR3 is TGTGCCAGCAGCTTAGACAGTCCCTATAATTCACCCCTCCACTTT.

V usage is TRBV12-3 or TRBV12-4 and J usage is TRBJ1-4, with D possibly matching TRBD1 (5 bases). The CDR3 has 13 amino acids. V dropped 6 bases and J dropped 5 bases, with 10 bases sitting between them. The CDR3 nucleotides are TGTGCCAGCAGGGTGGCAGGGAATGAAAAACTGTTTTTT. Its protein is CASRVAGNEKLFF.

The chain is built from TRBV19 and TRBJ1-4; 11 bases map to TRBD1. The V gene's germline CDR1 is LNHDA and CDR2 SQIVND (reference sequence). The CDR3 consists of 18 residues. V was pared by 5 bases and J by 8 bases, with 16 bases of the junction left unmatched. The CDR3 region is CASSWRSGTGGAREKLFF. The CDR3 nucleotides are TGTGCCAGTAGTTGGAGATCCGGGACAGGGGGAGCAAGGGAAAAACTGTTTTTT.

The chain combines TRBV12-5 with TRBJ2-2; 8 nucleotides agree with TRBD1. CDR1 LGHNT and CDR2 FRNRAP come from the germline V gene. This CDR3 spans 18 amino acids. V lost 2 bases to trimming and J lost 3 bases; unmatched junction nucleotides: 11. The CDR3 spells CASGLSRRGRTDTGELFF. The CDR3 DNA sequence: TGTGCTAGTGGTTTGTCCCGCAGGGGGCGCACGGACACCGGGGAGCTGTTTTTT.

The J gene is TRBJ2-1, the V gene TRBV7-3; D possibly corresponds to TRBD2 (6 bases). Germline V gene sequence: CDR1 SGHTA, CDR2 FQGTGA. V was clipped by 3 bases and J by 10 bases, with 22 bases between them. The CDR3 spans 16 residues. The CDR3 DNA is TGTGCCAGCAGCTTTGTTGGCGGGGACCATTCACCCGAGCAGTTCTTC. Translating it yields CASSFVGGDHSPEQFF.

A single count supports this clone. The rearrangement joins TRBV6-5 to TRBJ1-2, with a weak D call TRBD1 (6 bases). The germline V gene encodes CDR1 MNHEY and CDR2 SVGAGI. The CDR3 runs 15 residues. V lost 6 bases and J 4 bases, leaving 18 bases between the germline ends. CDR3 nucleotides: TGTGCCAGCAGCCGAAAAGGACAGAATTTCTATGGCTACACCTTC. Translated, it gives CASSRKGQNFYGYTF.

The chain combines TRBV5-8 with TRBJ1-1; no definite D call. The CDR3 loop spans 14 amino acids. Trimming removed 1 base from V and 0 bases from J, with 7 bases in between. Germline V CDR1 and CDR2: SGHTS, YDEGEE. CDR3 in DNA: TGTGCCAGCAGCTTGTGGCCGATGAACACTGAAGCTTTCTTT. Its translation is CASSLWPMNTEAFF.

The V call is TRBV5-1, the J call TRBJ2-7; the match to TRBD2 covers 10 bases. In germline, CDR1 is SGHRS, CDR2 YFSETQ. Germline trimming cut 4 bases from V and 7 bases from J; bases unmatched to any gene: 14. CDR3 length: 16 amino acids. The CDR3 DNA reads TGCGCCAGCAGCACCCCGGGTAGCGGGGGGCCGGGGGAGCAGTACTTC. Translated: CASSTPGSGGPGEQYF.

The rearrangement links TRBV2 to TRBJ2-2; 8 bases line up with TRBD1. V lost 4 bases and J lost 3; bases outside the gene matches: 4. The CDR3 runs 15 residues. CDR1 is SNHLY and CDR2 is FYNNEI in the germline V gene. CDR3 amino acids: CASSGPRGHTGELFF. In DNA, the CDR3 is TGTGCCAGCAGTGGTCCCAGGGGGCACACCGGGGAGCTGTTTTTT.

This clone has ten or more counts. The CDR3 is CASSARGSQETQYF. The DNA for the CDR3 is TGTGCCAGTAGTGCCAGGGGGAGCCAGGAGACCCAGTACTTC. The chain has TRBV19 and TRBJ2-5; 7 bases align to TRBD1. The CDR3 consists of 14 residues. Germline V gives CDR1 LNHDA, CDR2 SQIVND (reference sequence). The V gene end was trimmed by 5 bases and the J gene end by 5 bases; junction bases not matched to a gene: 8.

The CDR3 reads CASSSTGQAAGELFF. DNA for the CDR3: TGTGCCAGCTCATCTACTGGACAGGCGGCCGGGGAGCTGTTTTTT. This sequence joins TRBV18 and TRBJ2-2; 7 nucleotides agree with TRBD1. The V gene's germline CDR1 is KGHSH and CDR2 LQKENI. The trim removed 5 bases at V and 6 bases at J, leaving 9 bases unmatched. The CDR3 extends over 15 amino acids.

In DNA, the CDR3 is TGTGCCAGCAGTCGTTCACAGGGTTTGGACAATCAGCCCCAGCATTTT. Protein: CASSRSQGLDNQPQHF. The V gene is TRBV13, the J gene TRBJ1-5, with a weak D call TRBD1 (6 bases). The CDR3 has 16 residues. V lost 6 bases to trimming and J lost 3 bases, with 18 bases between them. Germline values: CDR1 PRHDT, CDR2 FYEKMQ (reference sequence).

J is TRBJ1-4 and V is TRBV4-1, with 7 bases lining up with TRBD1. The CDR3 is 15 amino acids. Germline lookup yields CDR1 MGHRA and CDR2 YSYEKL. The J segment lost 5 bases and the V segment lost 1 base, leaving 4 bases of the junction unmatched. In DNA, the CDR3 is TGCGCCAGCAGCCAAGCGACAGGGAAGAATGAAAAACTGTTTTTT. This codes for CASSQATGKNEKLFF.

This chain connects TRBV19 to TRBJ1-3; D is ambiguous. The CDR3 covers 14 residues. V lost 3 bases and J 2 bases, leaving 8 bases between the germline ends. Germline V gene data show CDR1 as LNHDA and CDR2 as SQIVND (reference sequence). The CDR3 reads CASSILGAGNTIYF. In DNA form, the CDR3 reads TGTGCCAGTAGTATTTTGGGAGCTGGAAACACCATATATTTT.